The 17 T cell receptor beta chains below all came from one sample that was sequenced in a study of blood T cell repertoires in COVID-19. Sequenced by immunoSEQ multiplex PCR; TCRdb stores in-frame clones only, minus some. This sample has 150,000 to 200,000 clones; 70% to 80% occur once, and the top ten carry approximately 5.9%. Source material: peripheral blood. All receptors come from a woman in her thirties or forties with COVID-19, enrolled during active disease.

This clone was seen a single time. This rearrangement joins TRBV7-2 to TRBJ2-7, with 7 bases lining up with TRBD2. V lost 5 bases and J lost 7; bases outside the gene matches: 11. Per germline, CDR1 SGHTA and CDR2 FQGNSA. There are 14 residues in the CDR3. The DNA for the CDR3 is TGTGCCAGCAGCCCCGGGAGGTTTGGTGGAGAGCAGTACTTC. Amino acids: CASSPGRFGGEQYF.

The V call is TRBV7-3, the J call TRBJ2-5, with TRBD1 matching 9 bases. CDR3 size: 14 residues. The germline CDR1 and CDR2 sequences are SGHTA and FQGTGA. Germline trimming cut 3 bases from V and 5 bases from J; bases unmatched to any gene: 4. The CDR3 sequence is CASSFGTGSETQYF. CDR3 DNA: TGTGCCAGCAGCTTCGGGACAGGGAGCGAGACCCAGTACTTC.

The CDR3, as DNA: TGCGCCAGCAGCCAAGATGGGACAGCTAACTATGGCTACACCTTC. Translated: CASSQDGTANYGYTF. The chain carries TRBV4-3 and TRBJ1-2, with 7 bases fitting TRBD1. V was pared by 0 bases and J by 0 bases, with 1 base of the junction left unmatched. CDR3 length equals 15 residues. CDR1 and CDR2 (germline): LGHNA, YSLEER.

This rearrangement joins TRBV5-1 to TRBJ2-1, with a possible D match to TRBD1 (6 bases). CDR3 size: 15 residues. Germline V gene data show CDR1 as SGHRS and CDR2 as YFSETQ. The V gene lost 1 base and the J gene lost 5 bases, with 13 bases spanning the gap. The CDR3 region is CASSLINDRHNEQFF. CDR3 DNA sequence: TGCGCCAGCAGCTTGATTAACGACAGGCACAATGAGCAGTTCTTC. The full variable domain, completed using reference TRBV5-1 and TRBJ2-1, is KAGVTQTPRYLIKTRGQQVTLSCSPISGHRSVSWYQQTPGQGLQFLFEYFSETQRNKGNFPGRFSGRQFSNSRSEMNVSTLELGDSALYLCASSLINDRHNEQFFGPGTRLTVL.

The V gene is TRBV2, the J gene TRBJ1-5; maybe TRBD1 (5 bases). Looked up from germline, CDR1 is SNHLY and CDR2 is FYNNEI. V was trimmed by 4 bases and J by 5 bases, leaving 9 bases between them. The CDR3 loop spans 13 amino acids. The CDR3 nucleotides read TGTGCCAGCAGTGTGGAGGGGTATCAGCCCCAGCATTTT. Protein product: CASSVEGYQPQHF.

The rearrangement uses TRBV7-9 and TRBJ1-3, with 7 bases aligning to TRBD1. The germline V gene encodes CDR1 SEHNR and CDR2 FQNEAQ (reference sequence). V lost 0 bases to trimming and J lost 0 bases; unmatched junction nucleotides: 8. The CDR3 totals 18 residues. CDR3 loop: CASSLARDSFSSGNTIYF. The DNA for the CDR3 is TGTGCCAGCAGCTTAGCCCGGGACAGCTTCAGCTCTGGAAACACCATATATTTT.

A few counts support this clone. CDR3 sequence (DNA): TGTGCCAGCAGGCGAGGTGGGGCCTATGGCTACACCTTC. Translating it yields CASRRGGAYGYTF. The rearrangement links TRBV5-4 to TRBJ1-2; a weak D match, TRBD1 (5 bases). Trimming removed 5 bases at V and 4 bases at J, with 12 bases between. Germline V gene data show CDR1 as SGHNT and CDR2 as YYREEE (reference sequence). CDR3 length: 13 residues.

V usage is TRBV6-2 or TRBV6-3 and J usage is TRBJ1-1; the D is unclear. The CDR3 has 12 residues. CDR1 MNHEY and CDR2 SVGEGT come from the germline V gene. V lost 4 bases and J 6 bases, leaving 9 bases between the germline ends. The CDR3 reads CASSSVGSEAFF. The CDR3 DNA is TGTGCCAGCAGTTCGGTCGGGTCTGAAGCTTTCTTT.

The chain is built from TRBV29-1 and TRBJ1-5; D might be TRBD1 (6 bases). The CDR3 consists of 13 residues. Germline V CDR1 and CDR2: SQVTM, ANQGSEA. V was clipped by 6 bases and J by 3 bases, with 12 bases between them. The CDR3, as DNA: TGCAGCGTGACACAGGGCGTCAATCAGCCCCAGCATTTT. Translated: CSVTQGVNQPQHF.

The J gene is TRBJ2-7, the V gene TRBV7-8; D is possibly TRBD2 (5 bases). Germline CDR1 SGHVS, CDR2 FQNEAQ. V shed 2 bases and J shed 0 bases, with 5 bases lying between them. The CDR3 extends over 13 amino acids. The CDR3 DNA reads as TGTGCCAGCAGCTTACGGGGCTCCTACGAGCAGTACTTC. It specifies CASSLRGSYEQYF.

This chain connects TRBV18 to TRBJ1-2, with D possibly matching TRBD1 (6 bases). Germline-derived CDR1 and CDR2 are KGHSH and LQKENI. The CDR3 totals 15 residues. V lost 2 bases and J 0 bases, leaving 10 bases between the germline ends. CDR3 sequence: CASSPFWGPNYGYTF. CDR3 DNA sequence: TGTGCCAGCTCACCATTTTGGGGGCCTAACTATGGCTACACCTTC.

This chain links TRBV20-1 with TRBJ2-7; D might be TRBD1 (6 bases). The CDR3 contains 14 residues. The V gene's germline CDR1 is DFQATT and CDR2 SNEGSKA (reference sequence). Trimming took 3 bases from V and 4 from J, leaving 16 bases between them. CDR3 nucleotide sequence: TGCAGTGCTAGTGGCGGCAGGGGAGAATACGAGCAGTACTTC. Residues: CSASGGRGEYEQYF.

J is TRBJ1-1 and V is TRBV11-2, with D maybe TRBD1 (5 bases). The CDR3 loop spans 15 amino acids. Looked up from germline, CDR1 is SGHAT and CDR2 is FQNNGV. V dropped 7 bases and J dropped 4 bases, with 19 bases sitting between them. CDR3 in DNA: TGTGCCAGCACCTACGTAGGAGGGGCTGGCACTGAAGCTTTCTTT. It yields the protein CASTYVGGAGTEAFF.

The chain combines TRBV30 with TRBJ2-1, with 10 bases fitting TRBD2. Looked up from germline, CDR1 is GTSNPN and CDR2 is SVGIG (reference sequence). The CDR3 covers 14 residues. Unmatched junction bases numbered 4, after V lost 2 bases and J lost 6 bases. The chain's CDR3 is CAWSRTSGGNEQFF. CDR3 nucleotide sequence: TGTGCCTGGAGTAGGACTAGCGGAGGCAATGAGCAGTTCTTC.

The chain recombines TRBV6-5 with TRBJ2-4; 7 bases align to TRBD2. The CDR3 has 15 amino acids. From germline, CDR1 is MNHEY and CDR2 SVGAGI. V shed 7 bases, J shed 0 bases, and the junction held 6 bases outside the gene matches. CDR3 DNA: TGTGCCAGCATATCCGGGGGGATAGCCAAAAACATTCAGTACTTC. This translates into CASISGGIAKNIQYF.

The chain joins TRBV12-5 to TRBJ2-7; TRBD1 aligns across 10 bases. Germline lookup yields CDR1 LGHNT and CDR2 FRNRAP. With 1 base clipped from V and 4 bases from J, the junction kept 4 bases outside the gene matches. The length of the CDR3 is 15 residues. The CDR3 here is CASGLGGQGGYEQYF. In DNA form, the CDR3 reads TGTGCTAGTGGTTTGGGCGGACAGGGGGGGTACGAGCAGTACTTC.

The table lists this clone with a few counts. The chain's CDR3 is CASSFGGNEKLFF. CDR3 nucleotide sequence: TGCGCCAGCAGCTTCGGGGGTAATGAAAAACTGTTTTTT. V and J are TRBV5-1 and TRBJ1-4, with D tentatively TRBD1 (5 bases). The V end lost 2 bases, the J end lost 4 bases, and 6 bases lay between the germline ends. There are 13 residues in the CDR3. Germline CDR1 SGHRS, CDR2 YFSETQ.